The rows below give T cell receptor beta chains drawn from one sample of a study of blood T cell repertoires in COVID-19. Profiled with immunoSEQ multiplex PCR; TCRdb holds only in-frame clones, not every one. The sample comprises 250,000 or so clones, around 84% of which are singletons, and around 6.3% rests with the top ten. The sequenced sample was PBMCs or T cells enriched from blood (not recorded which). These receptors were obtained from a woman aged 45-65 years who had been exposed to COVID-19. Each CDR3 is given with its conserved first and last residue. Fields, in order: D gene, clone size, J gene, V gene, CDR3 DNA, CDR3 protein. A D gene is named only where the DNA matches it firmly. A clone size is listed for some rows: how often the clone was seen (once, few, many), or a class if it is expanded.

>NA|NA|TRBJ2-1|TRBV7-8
TGTGCCAGCAGCTTCAGGGGTAATGAGCAGTTCTTC
CASSFRGNEQFF
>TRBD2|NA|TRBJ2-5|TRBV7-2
TGTGCCAGCAGCTTAAATAGCGGGGGGGCCAGGGAGACCCAGTACTTC
CASSLNSGGARETQYF
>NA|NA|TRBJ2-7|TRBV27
TGTGCCAGCAGTCCCTACCCGCCAGGGGCCGACTCCTACGAGCAGTACTTC
CASSPYPPGADSYEQYF
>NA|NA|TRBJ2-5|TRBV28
TGTGCCAGCAGTCGCCCGACCCGACCACTACAAGAGACCCAGTACTTC
CASSRPTRPLQETQYF
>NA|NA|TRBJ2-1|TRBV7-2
TGTGCCAGCAGCTTAGCGGTTTGGGGGGCCTACAATGAGCAGTTCTTC
CASSLAVWGAYNEQFF
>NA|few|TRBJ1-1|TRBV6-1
TGTGCCAGCAGTGAAGCGCAACCCCTTAGGGGAAGACAAGAAGCTTTCTTT
CASSEAQPLRGRQEAFF
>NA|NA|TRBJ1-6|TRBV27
TGTGCCAGCACCCGACTGGCAGGGTATAATTCACCCCTCCACTTT
CASTRLAGYNSPLHF
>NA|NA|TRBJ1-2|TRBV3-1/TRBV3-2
TGTGCCAGCAGCCAATTAGCAGCTAACTATGGCTACACCTTC
CASSQLAANYGYTF
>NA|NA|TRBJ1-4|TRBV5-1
TGCGCCAGCAGCCTTACGGGTGAAAAACTGTTTTTT
CASSLTGEKLFF
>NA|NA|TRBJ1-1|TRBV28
TGTGCCAGCAGCTTGCAGGGATTATTGAACACTGAAGCTTTCTTT
CASSLQGLLNTEAFF
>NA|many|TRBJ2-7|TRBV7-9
TGTGCCAGCAGCTTAGACAGTAAAGCCTACGAGCAGTACTTC
CASSLDSKAYEQYF
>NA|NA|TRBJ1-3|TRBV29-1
TGCAGCGTCGGGGACAATGGAAACACCATATATTTT
CSVGDNGNTIYF
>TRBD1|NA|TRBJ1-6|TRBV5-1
TGCGCCAGCAGCGGCGGACAGGAGAATTCACCCCTCCACTTT
CASSGGQENSPLHF
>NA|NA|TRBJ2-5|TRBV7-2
TGTGCCAGCAGCTTAGGGCCCCAAGAGACCCAGTACTTC
CASSLGPQETQYF
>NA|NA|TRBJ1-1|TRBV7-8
TGTGCCAGCAGCCCGAACAGGGTATTCATGAACACTGAAGCTTTCTTT
CASSPNRVFMNTEAFF
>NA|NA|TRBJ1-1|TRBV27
TGTGCCAGCAGTTTAACGGGGGGCAGGGCTTTCTTT
CASSLTGGRAFF
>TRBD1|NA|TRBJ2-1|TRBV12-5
TGTGCTAGTGGTTTGGTAACAGGGGGTAACTACAATGAGCAGTTCTTC
CASGLVTGGNYNEQFF
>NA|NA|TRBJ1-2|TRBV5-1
TGCGCCAGCAGCCCCTCCGGGGAAAGGTTTGGCTACACCTTC
CASSPSGERFGYTF
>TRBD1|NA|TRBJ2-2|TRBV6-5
TGTGCCAGCTACACAGGGGTGGCCGGGGAGCTGTTTTTT
CASYTGVAGELFF
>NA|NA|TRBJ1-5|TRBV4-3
TGCGCCAGCAGCCAAGCAGGGGGCAATCAGCCCCAGCATTTT
CASSQAGGNQPQHF
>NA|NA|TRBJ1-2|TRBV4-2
TGTGCCAGCAGCCAATTTGACAGTCGGGGCTACACCTTC
CASSQFDSRGYTF
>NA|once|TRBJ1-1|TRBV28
TGTGCCAGCAGCCTTATGCGGGAGTTCGCTGAAGCTTTCTTT
CASSLMREFAEAFF
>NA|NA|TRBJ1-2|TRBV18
TGTGCCAGCTCACTACAGGGTTACGGCTACACCTTC
CASSLQGYGYTF
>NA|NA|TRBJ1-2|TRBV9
TGTGCCAGCAGCGTAGCCCCGAGGGGGAGAGGCTACACCTTC
CASSVAPRGRGYTF
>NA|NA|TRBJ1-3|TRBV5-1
TGCGCCAGCAGCCTCCTTCCTTACCCGGTTAGCTCTGGAAACACCATATATTTT
CASSLLPYPVSSGNTIYF
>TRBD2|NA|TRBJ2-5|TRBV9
TGTGCCAGCAGCGCTCTGGGGGGAGGGTTTCAAGAGACCCAGTACTTC
CASSALGGGFQETQYF
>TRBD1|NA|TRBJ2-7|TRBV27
TGTGCCAGCAGTTTATCCGGACAGGGCAGGAGGTACGAGCAGTACTTC
CASSLSGQGRRYEQYF
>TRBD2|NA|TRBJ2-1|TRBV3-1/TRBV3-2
TGTGCCAGCAGCCTTAACGGGGGGGCCATAAACAATGAGCAGTTCTTC
CASSLNGGAINNEQFF
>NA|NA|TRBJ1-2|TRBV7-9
TGTGCCAGCAGCTTAGGTACAGGAGTATATGGCTACACCTTC
CASSLGTGVYGYTF
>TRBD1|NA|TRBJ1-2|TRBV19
TGTGCCAGTAGTCTGCAAGGGACAGGGGAAGGCTACACCTTC
CASSLQGTGEGYTF
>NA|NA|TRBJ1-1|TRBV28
TGTGCCAGCAGTTTCATTGTAAAACCCGGGGGAGCTTTCTTT
CASSFIVKPGGAFF
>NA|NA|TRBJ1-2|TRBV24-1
TGTGCCACCAGTGATTCGCGGGCATTGGGGGGCTACACCTTC
CATSDSRALGGYTF
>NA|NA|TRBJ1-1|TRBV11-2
TGTGCCAGCAGCTTAGATGCGGGCACTGAAGCTTTCTTT
CASSLDAGTEAFF
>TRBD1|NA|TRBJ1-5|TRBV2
TGTGCCAGCAGCCCCAGGGGGCCCAATCAGCCCCAGCATTTT
CASSPRGPNQPQHF
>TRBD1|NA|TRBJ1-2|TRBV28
TGTGCCAGCAGCGATAGGACAGGGGTGCATGGCTACACCTTC
CASSDRTGVHGYTF
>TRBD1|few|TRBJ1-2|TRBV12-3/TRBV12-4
TGTGCCAGCAGTTCCGGGACAGGGGTCTACACCTTC
CASSSGTGVYTF
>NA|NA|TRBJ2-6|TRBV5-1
TGCGCCAGCAGCATAGGGGCGGCTGGGGCCAACGTCCTGACTTTC
CASSIGAAGANVLTF